Each of the 5 T cell receptor beta chains below was sequenced from the same sample in a study of cytomegalovirus exposure and HLA in healthy donors. The protocol was immunoSEQ multiplex PCR, while the TCRdb copy is restricted to in-frame clones and leaves out a portion. The sample has 220,000 or so clones, 80% to 85% seen once. The sequenced sample consisted of PBMCs. The origin of the receptors is a woman in her 30s in good health and CMV-seropositive.

The V gene is TRBV5-1, the J gene TRBJ2-1; D possibly corresponds to TRBD2 (6 bases). The germline gives CDR1 SGHRS, CDR2 YFSETQ. The CDR3 length is 13 residues. Trimming stripped 0 bases from V and 9 bases from J, with 10 bases between. The CDR3 region is CASSLGGTGEQFF. The CDR3 DNA follows: TGCGCCAGCAGCTTGGGCGGGACGGGTGAGCAGTTCTTC.

The CDR3 here is CASSQDRTNYGYTF. CDR3 coding DNA: TGCGCCAGCAGCCAAGATCGTACCAACTATGGCTACACCTTC. The chain uses TRBV4-3 and TRBJ1-2; D gene ambiguous. With 0 bases removed from V and 2 bases from J, the gap between germline ends came to 7 bases. The CDR3 loop spans 14 amino acids. Germline V gene data show CDR1 as LGHNA and CDR2 as YSLEER.

This chain uses TRBV7-9 with TRBJ2-2, with 7 bases fitting TRBD2. With 5 bases clipped from V and 1 base from J, the junction kept 10 bases outside the gene matches. CDR1 is SEHNR, CDR2 FQNEAQ, per germline (reference sequence). The CDR3 covers 17 residues. CDR3 amino acids: CASSPTWTRQNTGELFF. In DNA form, the CDR3 reads TGTGCCAGCAGCCCAACTTGGACTAGACAGAACACCGGGGAGCTGTTTTTT.

The CDR3 loop reads CASSPGDRNYEQYF. The CDR3 DNA reads as TGTGCCAGCAGCCCAGGGGACCGAAACTACGAGCAGTACTTC. V usage is TRBV6-1 and J usage is TRBJ2-7, with a weak D call TRBD1 (6 bases). Germline V gives CDR1 MNHNS, CDR2 SASEGT. This CDR3 has 14 residues. The ends were cut back, 6 bases at V and 3 bases at J, with 15 bases in the middle.

V and J are TRBV30 and TRBJ2-5; 9 bases fit TRBD1. Germline loops: CDR1 GTSNPN, CDR2 SVGIG (reference sequence). The CDR3 has 15 residues. The ends lost 4 bases at V and 1 base at J; junction bases unmatched: 7. The CDR3, as DNA: TGTGCCTGGACCCCGGACAGGGGTTTCCAAGAGACCCAGTACTTC. Translation: CAWTPDRGFQETQYF.